The 27 T cell receptor beta chains reported below all come from one sample, sequenced in a study of T cell responses to AZD1222 COVID-19 vaccine. Profiled with immunoSEQ multiplex PCR; TCRdb holds only in-frame clones, not every one. Of over 80,000 clones listed, 80% to 90% are singletons. The sample consisted of peripheral blood, taken on day 0 of AZD1222 vaccination. These receptors were obtained from an adult in good health.

This rearrangement joins TRBV23-1 to TRBJ1-5, with a weak D call TRBD1 (5 bases). TRBV23-1 is designated an ORF whose function remains uncertain. This CDR3 contains 14 residues. Trimming shortened V by 1 base and J by 5 bases, and 9 bases separated the two germline ends. The chain's CDR3 is CASSQWGVDQPQHF. The CDR3 nucleotides are TGCGCCAGCAGTCAATGGGGGGTCGATCAGCCCCAGCATTTT.

This chain joins TRBV9 and TRBJ1-2, with 9 bases aligning to TRBD1. The CDR3 extends over 14 amino acids. With 0 bases clipped from V and 3 bases from J, the junction kept 0 bases outside the gene matches. Per the germline V gene, CDR1 is SGDLS and CDR2 is YYNGEE. The CDR3 spells CASSVGQGDYGYTF. In nucleotides, the CDR3 is TGTGCCAGCAGCGTAGGACAGGGGGACTATGGCTACACCTTC.

The genes are TRBV29-1 and TRBJ2-7, with 10 bases identical to TRBD2. CDR1 is SQVTM, CDR2 ANQGSEA, per germline. CDR3 length equals 14 residues. With V trimmed by 1 base and J by 4 bases, 4 bases remained unmatched. CDR3 protein: CSVEGASGSYEQYF. The DNA of the CDR3 is TGCAGCGTTGAAGGCGCTAGCGGGAGTTACGAGCAGTACTTC.

This clone is a singleton in its sample. The chain links TRBV4-1 to TRBJ1-4; D gene unclear. The CDR3 covers 15 residues. Germline-derived CDR1 and CDR2 are MGHRA and YSYEKL. Trimming cost V 0 bases and J 5 bases, with 10 bases left between them. For the CDR3, the DNA is TGCGCCAGCAGCCAAGATGACGGGTTGAATGAAAAACTGTTTTTT. This encodes CASSQDDGLNEKLFF.

The chain couples TRBV2 to TRBJ1-1; D not certain. Germline V gives CDR1 SNHLY, CDR2 FYNNEI. Trimming took off 6 bases at V and 11 bases at J, with 19 bases between the two ends. This CDR3 has 13 residues. The CDR3 region has the DNA TGTGCCAGCAGAGAAAACCGGGATTCGGTGGCTTTCTTT. As protein: CASRENRDSVAFF.

The CDR3 loop reads CASSLLAGENSPLHF. The CDR3 DNA follows: TGTGCCAGCAGTTTATTGGCAGGGGAGAATTCACCCCTCCACTTT. This chain connects TRBV28 to TRBJ1-6, with a possible D match to TRBD1 (6 bases). The germline CDR1 and CDR2 sequences are MDHEN and SYDVKM. This CDR3 spans 15 amino acids. V lost 1 base and J 7 bases, leaving 11 bases between the germline ends.

This chain uses TRBV2 with TRBJ2-7; 10 bases line up with TRBD2. Germline lookup yields CDR1 SNHLY and CDR2 FYNNEI. CDR3 length: 13 residues. The V gene end was trimmed by 8 bases and the J gene end by 2 bases; junction bases not matched to a gene: 3. This chain's CDR3 is CASALAGAYEQYF. DNA of the CDR3: TGTGCCAGCGCCCTAGCGGGGGCCTACGAGCAGTACTTC.

This clone was detected once. The rearrangement uses TRBV30 and TRBJ2-7, with no clear D. The CDR3 covers 16 residues. Trimming shortened V by 0 bases and J by 5 bases, and 20 bases separated the two germline ends. The germline V gene has CDR1 GTSNPN and CDR2 SVGIG (reference sequence). The DNA for the CDR3 is TGTGCCTGGAGTGTACCCCAAGTCTCTCGTCTCGACGAGCAGTACTTC. Translated, it gives CAWSVPQVSRLDEQYF.

This clone was picked up one time. DNA of the CDR3: TGCGCCAGCAGCCAAGGGAAGCCCCCGAGCTCCTACAATGAGCAGTTCTTC. The encoded protein is CASSQGKPPSSYNEQFF. This rearrangement joins TRBV4-1 to TRBJ2-1; D remains ambiguous. This CDR3 contains 17 residues. CDR1 is MGHRA, CDR2 YSYEKL, per germline. V shed 1 base and J shed 0 bases, with 13 bases lying between them.

This clone was observed a few times. The V and J genes are TRBV9 and TRBJ1-5, with D possibly TRBD1 on 5 matching bases. Trimming shortened V by 4 bases and J by 7 bases, and 12 bases separated the two germline ends. Germline-derived CDR1 and CDR2 are SGDLS and YYNGEE. The CDR3 is 13 residues long. This CDR3 is CASSPGGRQPQHF. In DNA, the CDR3 is TGTGCCAGCAGCCCCGGGGGGAGGCAGCCCCAGCATTTT.

The chain joins TRBV9 to TRBJ1-3; 7 bases agree with TRBD1. Unmatched junction bases numbered 8, after V lost 2 bases and J lost 0 bases. The CDR3 runs to 17 residues. Germline assignment: CDR1 SGDLS and CDR2 YYNGEE. Here the CDR3 DNA reads TGTGCCAGCAGCGTGCGGGACAGCGAGGCCTCTGGAAACACCATATATTTT. Its translation: CASSVRDSEASGNTIYF.

V gene TRBV6-5 combines with J gene TRBJ2-4; TRBD2 aligns across 9 bases. V was pared by 10 bases and J by 8 bases, with 9 bases of the junction left unmatched. CDR3 length: 13 amino acids. Germline values: CDR1 MNHEY, CDR2 SVGAGI. The CDR3 sequence is CATTGREGDIQYF. The CDR3 DNA reads TGTGCCACAACAGGGCGGGAGGGCGACATTCAGTACTTC.

V and J are TRBV7-9 and TRBJ1-1, with D uncertain. CDR1 and CDR2 from the germline V gene are SEHNR and FQNEAQ (reference sequence). The V gene lost 2 bases and the J gene lost 1 base, with 11 bases spanning the gap. CDR3 length equals 15 residues. CDR3 bases: TGTGCCAGCAGCTTATCCCGGGAGGGGAACACTGAAGCTTTCTTT. Protein product: CASSLSREGNTEAFF.

The chain recombines TRBV27 with TRBJ1-4; D unclear. The CDR3 spans 13 residues. V lost 3 bases, J lost 9 bases, and 11 bases lay in between. Per the germline V gene, CDR1 is MNHEY and CDR2 is SMNVEV (reference sequence). Written as DNA, the CDR3 is TGTGCCAGCAGTTTCCAGGCGAGCCAAAAACTGTTTTTT. It encodes CASSFQASQKLFF.

This chain joins TRBV6-4 and TRBJ2-1; the D call may be TRBD1 or TRBD2 (5 bases each). The CDR3 length is 13 residues. V was pared by 3 bases and J by 2 bases, with 5 bases between. The germline gives CDR1 MRHNA, CDR2 SNTAGT. CDR3 residues: CASSEGAYNEQFF. CDR3 DNA: TGTGCCAGCAGTGAGGGGGCCTACAATGAGCAGTTCTTC.

The rearrangement uses TRBV27 and TRBJ2-3; D is undetermined. The CDR3 loop spans 16 amino acids. V dropped 5 bases and J dropped 2 bases, with 17 bases sitting between them. Germline values: CDR1 MNHEY, CDR2 SMNVEV (reference sequence). The CDR3 sequence: CASSPYRTGLTDTQYF. The CDR3 region has the DNA TGTGCCAGCAGTCCTTACCGGACCGGCCTCACAGATACGCAGTATTTT.

V is TRBV18 and J is TRBJ2-7, with 7 bases that match TRBD1. CDR1 is KGHSH, CDR2 LQKENI, per germline. J was trimmed by 1 base and V by 6 bases; bases with no gene match: 6. This CDR3 comprises 14 residues. CDR3 loop: CASSADRVSYEQYF. Here the CDR3 DNA reads TGTGCCAGCTCGGCCGACAGGGTATCCTACGAGCAGTACTTC.

A single count supports this clone. The rearrangement uses TRBV3-1 (or the pseudogene TRBV3-2) and TRBJ1-4, with D unclear. Germline V gene sequence: CDR1 LGHDT, CDR2 YNNKEL (reference sequence). This CDR3 is 14 amino acids long. V lost 4 bases, J lost 8 bases, and 14 bases lay in between. The CDR3 loop reads CASSPRINQEKLFF. In DNA form, the CDR3 reads TGTGCCAGCAGCCCACGCATTAACCAGGAAAAACTGTTTTTT.

This chain links TRBV11-2 with TRBJ1-3; D unresolved. With 5 bases removed from V and 0 bases from J, the gap between germline ends came to 5 bases. The CDR3 sequence is 13 residues long. From germline, CDR1 is SGHAT and CDR2 FQNNGV. CDR3 residues: CASSPSSGNTIYF. The CDR3 DNA follows: TGTGCCAGCAGCCCATCCTCTGGAAACACCATATATTTT.

The chain employs TRBV11-2 and TRBJ2-5; 7 positions agree with TRBD2. Germline V gene sequence: CDR1 SGHAT, CDR2 FQNNGV. The CDR3 is made up of 12 amino acids. After removal of 1 base from V and 9 bases from J, the junction contained 2 bases not matched to a gene. CDR3 sequence reads: CASSLGAGAQYF. The CDR3 nucleotides are TGTGCCAGCAGCTTAGGTGCGGGGGCCCAGTACTTC.

This clone was picked up one time. The genes are TRBV29-1 and TRBJ1-1; D may be TRBD1 (5 bases). Trimming cost V 4 bases and J 4 bases, with 10 bases left between them. The CDR3 contains 12 residues. Germline CDR1 SQVTM, CDR2 ANQGSEA. The chain's CDR3 is CSVVGGTTEAFF. The CDR3 DNA reads as TGCAGCGTTGTGGGGGGAACCACTGAAGCTTTCTTT.

This rearrangement joins TRBV19 to TRBJ2-7; unclear D gene. V shed 5 bases and J shed 3 bases, with 17 bases lying between them. The CDR3 spans 15 residues. Germline V gene data show CDR1 as LNHDA and CDR2 as SQIVND (reference sequence). CDR3 amino acids: CASSASDVKDYEQYF. The CDR3, as DNA: TGTGCCAGTAGTGCCTCCGACGTGAAAGACTACGAGCAGTACTTC.

The V call is TRBV5-5, the J call TRBJ2-1, with unresolved D. Germline V gene sequence: CDR1 SGHKS, CDR2 YYEKEE (reference sequence). Trimming removed 0 bases at V and 0 bases at J, with 10 bases between. This CDR3 has 16 residues. In DNA form, the CDR3 reads TGTGCCAGCAGCTTGGAGGGCAGCACCTCCTACAATGAGCAGTTCTTC. Its protein product is CASSLEGSTSYNEQFF. Full variable domain (remainder filled in from reference TRBV5-5 and TRBJ2-1): DAGVTQSPTHLIKTRGQQVTLRCSPISGHKSVSWYQQVLGQGPQFIFQYYEKEERGRGNFPDRFSARQFPNYSSELNVNALLLGDSALYLCASSLEGSTSYNEQFFGPGTRLTVL.

The V and J genes are TRBV5-1 and TRBJ2-2; the D is unclear. The length of the CDR3 is 14 residues. The V and J ends lost 0 bases and 2 bases respectively, with 5 bases between them. Germline lookup yields CDR1 SGHRS and CDR2 YFSETQ. CDR3 in DNA: TGCGCCAGCAGCTTGGTCGATAACACCGGGGAGCTGTTTTTT. It specifies CASSLVDNTGELFF. The full variable domain, in which reference TRBV5-1 and TRBJ2-2 provide the parts outside the CDR3, is KAGVTQTPRYLIKTRGQQVTLSCSPISGHRSVSWYQQTPGQGLQFLFEYFSETQRNKGNFPGRFSGRQFSNSRSEMNVSTLELGDSALYLCASSLVDNTGELFFGEGSRLTVL.

V and J are TRBV28 and TRBJ2-3; D not certain. Germline lookup yields CDR1 MDHEN and CDR2 SYDVKM. The CDR3 is 15 residues long. V dropped 6 bases and J dropped 0 bases, with 13 bases sitting between them. CDR3 nucleotide sequence: TGTGCCAGCAGCCCCACCGGAACTAGCACAGATACGCAGTATTTT. Protein product: CASSPTGTSTDTQYF.

The V call is TRBV2, the J call TRBJ1-1; D gene uncertain. The CDR3 is 13 amino acids. V was cut by 6 bases and J by 2 bases, with 10 bases left in between. Germline V CDR1 and CDR2: SNHLY, FYNNEI. The CDR3 region has the DNA TGTGCCAGCAGCGGACGGAGAAACACTGAAGCTTTCTTT. Amino acids: CASSGRRNTEAFF.

The J gene is TRBJ2-7, the V gene TRBV5-1; TRBD1 might be the D (6 bases). Trimming took off 7 bases at V and 5 bases at J, with 16 bases between the two ends. Per germline, CDR1 SGHRS and CDR2 YFSETQ. The CDR3 sequence is 13 residues long. CDR3 amino acids: CASHGARGHEQYF. In DNA form, the CDR3 reads TGCGCCAGCCACGGGGCCAGGGGCCACGAGCAGTACTTC.